A selection of T cell receptor beta chains follows, all from one sample in a study of naive and memory T cell subsets. TCRdb analysed the 5' RACE reads with MiXCR anew, one entry per CDR3 protein. Counted here are approximately 30,000 distinct CDR3 sequences, roughly a sixth occurring once; the ten biggest clones make up 2.6%. These receptors were obtained from a female donor in good health. Both conserved end residues are part of each CDR3. D genes are given only for firm matches. The listing skips clone size in some rows; elsewhere it reads once, few, many or a size class.

j_call	v_call	d_call	clone_size	cdr3_nt	cdr3_aa
TRBJ2-1	TRBV11-2	TRBD1	NA	TGTGCCAGCAGCGGAATACAGGGGATGCCCGACAATGAGCAGTTCTTC	CASSGIQGMPDNEQFF
TRBJ1-6	TRBV20-1	TRBD1	few	TGCAGTGCTAGAGCAGGGGGGATCTATAATTCACCCCTCCACTTT	CSARAGGIYNSPLHF
TRBJ1-5	TRBV15	NA	few	TGTGCCACCAGCAGAGATGTAACAGCCGATCAGCCCCAGCATTTT	CATSRDVTADQPQHF
TRBJ2-3	TRBV20-1	NA	many	TGCAGTGCTCGCCCATCGGACAGTCCGAGCACAGATACGCAGTATTTT	CSARPSDSPSTDTQYF
TRBJ1-2	TRBV2	NA	many	TGTGCCAGCAGTGTGGACTATGGCTACACCTTC	CASSVDYGYTF
TRBJ2-7	TRBV7-9	NA	large	TGTGCCAGCAGCGAGGGACTTGAAGCCTACGAGCAGTACTTC	CASSEGLEAYEQYF
TRBJ2-7	TRBV20-1	NA	many	TGCAGTGCTAGCCGACAGCGCTACGAGCAGTACTTC	CSASRQRYEQYF
TRBJ2-4	TRBV20-1	NA	NA	TGCAGTGCTAGTGGGGGGCAGGGTTCAGGCATTCAGTACTTC	CSASGGQGSGIQYF
TRBJ2-7	TRBV20-1	NA	NA	TGCAGTGCTAGACTCCCTCGGGCGAACGAGCAGTACTTC	CSARLPRANEQYF
TRBJ1-4	TRBV6-6	NA	medium-sized	TGTGCCAGCAGTGACGGACGGTCAGGCGACGAAAAACTGTTTTTT	CASSDGRSGDEKLFF
TRBJ1-2	TRBV20-1	TRBD1	NA	TGCAGTGCTAGAGCCCGGACAGGGTCGTCCGGAGGCTACACCTTC	CSARARTGSSGGYTF
TRBJ2-1	TRBV7-7	TRBD2	NA	TGTGCCAGCAGCTTAGGTGGGGGGGGTTTAAATGAGCAGTTCTTC	CASSLGGGGLNEQFF
TRBJ2-7	TRBV20-1	TRBD1	NA	TGCAGTGCTAGCGGGGACAGGGTGCTCCTGAGCTACGAGCAGTACTTC	CSASGDRVLLSYEQYF
TRBJ2-5	TRBV14	NA	many	TGTGCCAGCAGCCAAGACTGGGACCAAGAGACCCAGTACTTC	CASSQDWDQETQYF
TRBJ2-2	TRBV25-1	TRBD1	few	TGTGCCAGCAGTGGACAGGGGGACACCGGGGAGCTGTTTTTT	CASSGQGDTGELFF
TRBJ1-2	TRBV6-1	NA	medium-sized	TGTGCCAGCCAACAGGGTCCAGGCTACACCTTC	CASQQGPGYTF
TRBJ1-5	TRBV5-1	NA	NA	TGCGCCAGCAGCGCTGGCACAGGGAGCAATCAGCCCCAGCATTTT	CASSAGTGSNQPQHF
TRBJ2-3	TRBV18	NA	few	TGTGCCAGCTCACGACAGGGCACAGATACGCAGTATTTT	CASSRQGTDTQYF
TRBJ2-5	TRBV3-1	NA	NA	TGTGCCAGCAGCCCGAGGGGGGTATTGGAGACCCAGTACTTC	CASSPRGVLETQYF
TRBJ1-3	TRBV13	NA	NA	TGTGCCAGCAGCTTAGGGCGCTATGGTAGAAACACCATATATTTT	CASSLGRYGRNTIYF
TRBJ1-5	TRBV6-1	TRBD1	NA	TGTGCCAGCAGTGCGAAACCGGGACAGAGCAATCAGCCCCAGCATTTT	CASSAKPGQSNQPQHF
TRBJ1-1	TRBV20-1	NA	NA	TGCAGTGCTAATCGGGGATCTTGGGGTGAAGCTTTCTTT	CSANRGSWGEAFF
TRBJ2-5	TRBV7-2	NA	few	TGTGCCAGCAGCTTAGCACGGGGTAGCAGTGAGACCCAGTACTTC	CASSLARGSSETQYF
TRBJ2-7	TRBV7-2	NA	few	TGTGCCAGCAGCCTAAGGACACCTGGGAACTACGAGCAGTACTTC	CASSLRTPGNYEQYF
TRBJ2-1	TRBV7-3	TRBD2	medium-sized	TGTGCCAGCAGCTCAGTGCCCGGCGGGGGTTACAATGAGCAGTTCTTC	CASSSVPGGGYNEQFF
TRBJ2-3	TRBV6-1	TRBD2	many	TGTGCCAGCACCCGAGCGGGGGACACAGATACGCAGTATTTT	CASTRAGDTDTQYF
TRBJ1-2	TRBV5-6	NA	NA	TGTGCCAGCAGCTTGAATACCGGAGAAATAAACTATGGCTACACCTTC	CASSLNTGEINYGYTF
TRBJ2-5	TRBV27	NA	few	TGTGCCAGCAGTTTGACCATCACGGAGACCCAGTACTTC	CASSLTITETQYF
TRBJ2-3	TRBV29-1	NA	many	TGCAGCGTTGAACCCCGAGTGGGAGTTGCAGATACGCAGTATTTT	CSVEPRVGVADTQYF
TRBJ1-2	TRBV29-1	NA	few	TGCAGCGTTGAAGACAGGGTTGGCTACACCTTC	CSVEDRVGYTF
TRBJ2-1	TRBV5-5	TRBD2	few	TGTGCCAGCAGCTTGGACACTGGGACTAGCGAGTATGAGCAGTTCTTC	CASSLDTGTSEYEQFF
TRBJ1-1	TRBV29-1	TRBD1	medium-sized	TGCAGCGTACGACAGGGGGCGACTGAAGCTTTCTTT	CSVRQGATEAFF
TRBJ2-7	TRBV5-1	NA	few	TGCGCCAGCAGCTTGGTCCGGGATCCCTACGAGCAGTACTTC	CASSLVRDPYEQYF
TRBJ2-3	TRBV5-1	NA	few	TGCGCCAGCAGCTTGGAGGGCCGATACACAGATACGCAGTATTTT	CASSLEGRYTDTQYF
TRBJ2-3	TRBV29-1	NA	many	TGCAGCGTTGAAGGGCCGTCCACAGATACGCAGTATTTT	CSVEGPSTDTQYF
TRBJ1-6	TRBV7-9	NA	many	TGTGCCAGCAGCTTAGTGGGGGGGAATTCACCCCTCCACTTT	CASSLVGGNSPLHF
TRBJ1-1	TRBV29-1	NA	many	TGCAGCGTTGAAGCCCTGGGGGGGGCGTACACTGAAGCTTTCTTT	CSVEALGGAYTEAFF
TRBJ2-2	TRBV5-1	TRBD2	few	TGCGCCAGCAGCCCAGGACTAGCGAACACCGGGGAGCTGTTTTTT	CASSPGLANTGELFF
TRBJ1-2	TRBV12-3/TRBV12-4	NA	many	TGTGCCAGCAGTTCTCCGGGACGGGCCTATGGCTACACCTTC	CASSSPGRAYGYTF
TRBJ1-6	TRBV7-2	NA	few	TGTGCCACAGGTGAGGGGCCTCGGAACAATTCACCCCTCCACTTT	CATGEGPRNNSPLHF
TRBJ2-6	TRBV7-9	NA	NA	TGTGCCAGCAGCCCTGCGGCTGGGGCCAACGTCCTGACTTTC	CASSPAAGANVLTF
TRBJ1-2	TRBV6-5	TRBD1	NA	TGTGCCAGCAGTTACGGGCAGGGGGCCTATGGCTACACCTTC	CASSYGQGAYGYTF
TRBJ1-6	TRBV12-3/TRBV12-4	NA	few	TGTGCCAGCACCGATTCCGGGGTTTATAATTCACCCCTCCACTTT	CASTDSGVYNSPLHF
TRBJ2-3	TRBV29-1	NA	NA	TGCAGCGTTTCTTCAGGGCAGGGATGGGTCGATACGCAGTATTTT	CSVSSGQGWVDTQYF
TRBJ1-1	TRBV12-3/TRBV12-4	TRBD1	many	TGTGCCAGCAGTTTGACAGGGCCGAACACTGAAGCTTTCTTT	CASSLTGPNTEAFF
TRBJ2-1	TRBV6-2/TRBV6-3	TRBD2	NA	TGTGCCAGCAGTACCCGGGGGGGCGGTCTTGGGCAGTTCTTC	CASSTRGGGLGQFF
TRBJ1-2	TRBV25-1	TRBD1	NA	TGTGCCAGCAGTGAACCGGGACAGATCTATGGCTACACCTTC	CASSEPGQIYGYTF
TRBJ2-5	TRBV29-1	NA	few	TGCAGCGGGGACGGACCAAGCCAAGAGACCCAGTACTTC	CSGDGPSQETQYF